This entry lists 31 T cell receptor beta chains sequenced from one sample in a study of cytomegalovirus exposure and HLA in healthy donors (dated by TCRdb to about 2017). To prepare the library, the immunoSEQ multiplex PCR assay was applied. A mixture of 60 forward primers for TCR Vbeta segments and 13 reverse primers for TCR Jbeta segments was used in the multiplex PCR. Held by TCRdb, this immuneACCESS table contains in-frame sequences only and omits some clones. Under half of the omission traces to an unresolved V gene where checked; the cause of the rest is unknown. This sample lists some 120,000 clones; over 70% were detected once. The ten largest account for more than 3% of the sample. The source material was PBMCs. These receptors were collected from a woman aged 45-59 years in good health and CMV-seronegative.

A few counts support this clone. The V gene is TRBV2, the J gene TRBJ2-1; perhaps TRBD1 as D (5 bases). This CDR3 region has 13 residues. With 10 bases removed from V and 14 bases from J, the gap between germline ends came to 24 bases. Germline V gene lookup returns CDR1 SNHLY and CDR2 FYNNEI. The CDR3 bases are TGTGCCATTTCGCCCCAACAGGTATCGATGGAGTTCTTC. Protein product: CAISPQQVSMEFF.

This clone was seen more than once but under ten times. The chain joins TRBV7-2 to TRBJ1-1; D ambiguous. CDR3 size: 13 residues. V lost 4 bases and J 11 bases, leaving 17 bases between the germline ends. Germline-derived CDR1 and CDR2 are SGHTA and FQGNSA. CDR3 nucleotide sequence: TGTGCCAGCAGCTCTCTGACATATCCCTCCGCTTTCTTT. Protein: CASSSLTYPSAFF. Together with reference TRBV7-2 and TRBJ1-1, the CDR3 gives the full variable domain: GAGVSQSPSNKVTEKGKDVELRCDPISGHTALYWYRQSLGQGLEFLIYFQGNSAPDKSGLPSDRFSAERTGGSVSTLTIQRTQQEDSAVYLCASSSLTYPSAFFGQGTRLTVV.

The chain combines TRBV5-1 with TRBJ2-1; 8 bases are shared with TRBD2. This CDR3 contains 15 residues. Germline CDR1 and CDR2: SGHRS and YFSETQ. The trim removed 3 bases at V and 7 bases at J, leaving 9 bases unmatched. In DNA, the CDR3 is TGCGCCAGCAGCTCGTCGGGAGGGCCTGGGAATGAGCAGTTCTTC. It specifies CASSSSGGPGNEQFF.

The V call is TRBV6-6, the J call TRBJ2-2, with 8 bases lining up with TRBD2. V shed 10 bases, J shed 6 bases, and the junction held 7 bases outside the gene matches. CDR3 size: 13 residues. Germline CDR1 reads MNHNY; CDR2 reads SVGAGI (reference sequence). CDR3 sequence reads: CATVSGGPGELFF. Here the CDR3 DNA reads TGTGCCACCGTAAGCGGGGGACCCGGGGAGCTGTTTTTT.

The V call is TRBV15, the J call TRBJ2-5; no clear D. The CDR3 covers 15 residues. The germline gives CDR1 LNHNV, CDR2 YYDKDF (reference sequence). V was clipped by 0 bases and J by 3 bases, with 11 bases between them. The CDR3 sequence is CATSRDTYEKETQYF. In DNA form, the CDR3 reads TGTGCCACCAGCAGAGATACTTACGAGAAAGAGACCCAGTACTTC.

This clone came up a few times. The rearrangement joins TRBV11-2 to TRBJ2-2, with no clear D. CDR3 length: 14 residues. Germline CDR1 and CDR2: SGHAT and FQNNGV. V lost 10 bases and J 4 bases, leaving 16 bases between the germline ends. CDR3 sequence (DNA): TGTGCCACCACACCGAACCCAGGCACCGGGGAGCTGTTTTTT. It yields the protein CATTPNPGTGELFF.

This clone appeared a few times. This chain links TRBV30 with TRBJ1-4; D not resolved. The V gene lost 2 bases and the J gene lost 8 bases, with 12 bases spanning the gap. CDR3 size: 13 residues. The germline CDR1 and CDR2 sequences are GTSNPN and SVGIG (reference sequence). The CDR3 sequence is CAWSSRRREKLFF. Here the CDR3 DNA reads TGTGCCTGGAGTAGTCGAAGGCGGGAAAAACTGTTTTTT.

The chain uses TRBV30 and TRBJ1-6, with no clear D. The CDR3 has 13 amino acids. The germline V gene has CDR1 GTSNPN and CDR2 SVGIG (reference sequence). The V gene lost 0 bases and the J gene lost 7 bases, with 7 bases spanning the gap. In DNA form, the CDR3 reads TGTGCCTGGAGTGTGGAGTCCAATTCACCCCTCCACTTT. Translating it yields CAWSVESNSPLHF.

The rearrangement joins TRBV5-6 to TRBJ2-1; 7 bases are shared with TRBD1. Losses at the gene ends were 3 bases for V and 8 bases for J; bases not matched to a gene: 11. The CDR3 is 15 residues long. CDR1 and CDR2 from the germline V gene are SGHDT and YYEEEE. CDR3 DNA: TGTGCCAGCAGCTCCAGACAGGGTGGTGGCGATGAGCAGTTCTTC. This translates into CASSSRQGGGDEQFF.

The chain has TRBV30 and TRBJ2-7; D possibly corresponds to TRBD2 (5 bases). The CDR3 consists of 12 residues. V was shortened by 4 bases and J by 4 bases, with 11 bases between the two germline ends. Germline V gene data show CDR1 as GTSNPN and CDR2 as SVGIG (reference sequence). CDR3 residues: CAWTPTGYEQYF. The CDR3 region has the DNA TGTGCCTGGACCCCGACGGGGTACGAGCAGTACTTC.

The chain recombines TRBV5-1 with TRBJ2-7; 11 positions agree with TRBD2. The V segment lost 4 bases and the J segment 2 bases; nucleotides outside the gene matches: 8. CDR1 and CDR2 from the germline V gene are SGHRS and YFSETQ. The CDR3 covers 16 residues. The CDR3 DNA is TGCGCCAGCAGCGCTATACTAGCGGGAGAAGCCTACGAGCAGTACTTC. Residues: CASSAILAGEAYEQYF.

The CDR3 is CSVKNREQYF. Written as DNA, the CDR3 is TGCAGCGTAAAAAACAGGGAGCAGTACTTC. The V gene is TRBV29-1, the J gene TRBJ2-7, with D tentatively TRBD1 (5 bases). V was cut by 6 bases and J by 7 bases, with 10 bases left in between. Germline CDR1 is SQVTM and CDR2 is ANQGSEA. The CDR3 has 10 residues.

This clone was picked up a small number of times. The CDR3 region is CASTGGAGVNSGANVLTF. The CDR3 coding sequence is TGTGCCAGCACCGGGGGGGCAGGCGTAAACTCTGGGGCCAACGTCCTGACTTTC. The chain is built from TRBV27 and TRBJ2-6, with 8 bases that match TRBD2. Germline V gene data show CDR1 as MNHEY and CDR2 as SMNVEV (reference sequence). The CDR3 is 18 residues long. Losses at the gene ends were 7 bases for V and 0 bases for J; bases not matched to a gene: 11. Supplemented by reference TRBV27 and TRBJ2-6, the full variable domain reads EAQVTQNPRYLITVTGKKLTVTCSQNMNHEYMSWYRQDPGLGLRQIYYSMNVEVTDKGDVPEGYKVSRKEKRNFPLILESPSPNQTSLYFCASTGGAGVNSGANVLTFGAGSRLTVL.

As DNA, the CDR3 is TGCAGCGGAAGCGGGAGGTACAGCACAGATACGCAGTATTTT. It encodes CSGSGRYSTDTQYF. The rearrangement links TRBV29-1 to TRBJ2-3; 9 positions match TRBD2. There are 14 residues in the CDR3. CDR1 SQVTM and CDR2 ANQGSEA come from the germline V gene. Trimming removed 7 bases from V and 0 bases from J; junction bases left unmatched: 5.

The chain links TRBV6-8 to TRBJ2-5; TRBD1 matches 7 bases. The length of the CDR3 is 16 residues. Germline assignment: CDR1 MNHGY and CDR2 SAAAGT. V gave up 6 bases and J gave up 5 bases; unmatched junction bases: 15. This CDR3 reads CASRPGDRHQRETQYF. The CDR3 coding sequence is TGTGCCAGCAGACCCGGGGACAGACACCAGAGGGAGACCCAGTACTTC.

This sequence joins TRBV28 and TRBJ1-2, with 10 bases fitting TRBD1. V shed 6 bases, J shed 4 bases, and the junction held 5 bases outside the gene matches. The CDR3 has 14 residues. Germline CDR1 MDHEN, CDR2 SYDVKM. This chain's CDR3 is CASRSGTGVYGYTF. CDR3 nucleotide sequence: TGTGCCAGCAGGTCCGGGACAGGGGTCTATGGCTACACCTTC.

The DNA for the CDR3 is TGCGCCAGCAGCCACCCTGGGGCCCAAGAGACCCAGTACTTC. Protein sequence: CASSHPGAQETQYF. V and J are TRBV4-1 and TRBJ2-5, with a tentative D call TRBD1 (5 bases). The CDR3 is 14 residues long. Germline V gene sequence: CDR1 MGHRA, CDR2 YSYEKL. The V end was cut by 3 bases, the J end by 1 base, with 9 bases between.

This clone was recorded a few times. The genes are TRBV4-3 and TRBJ2-5; TRBD1 matches at 10 bases. The CDR3 has 15 amino acids. Unmatched junction bases numbered 3, after V lost 0 bases and J lost 5 bases. Germline assignment: CDR1 LGHNA and CDR2 YSLEER. The CDR3 DNA follows: TGCGCCAGCAGCCAAGAGGGACAGGGGATGGAGACCCAGTACTTC. Amino acid sequence: CASSQEGQGMETQYF.

The chain joins TRBV6-6 to TRBJ2-1; TRBD2 aligns across 9 bases. This CDR3 spans 15 amino acids. The V segment lost 7 bases and the J segment 5 bases; nucleotides outside the gene matches: 9. Germline V gene data show CDR1 as MNHNY and CDR2 as SVGAGI (reference sequence). For the CDR3, the DNA is TGTGCCAGCAATAAAGTCGGGACTAGCAACAATGAGCAGTTCTTC. This translates into CASNKVGTSNNEQFF.

The CDR3 DNA follows: TGTGCCAGCAGTGCCACCAGGGATGAGCAGTTCTTC. Its protein is CASSATRDEQFF. V usage is TRBV6-1 and J usage is TRBJ2-1, with D maybe TRBD1 (5 bases). Per germline, CDR1 MNHNS and CDR2 SASEGT. The V and J ends lost 4 bases and 8 bases respectively, with 9 bases between them. The CDR3 runs to 12 residues.

V and J are TRBV11-2 and TRBJ2-1, with D maybe TRBD2 (6 bases). This CDR3 comprises 12 residues. Germline CDR1 and CDR2: SGHAT and FQNNGV. V lost 6 bases and J lost 5, with 8 bases in between. The CDR3 bases are TGTGCCAGCAGGGGACTGCACAATGAGCAGTTCTTC. Amino acid sequence: CASRGLHNEQFF.

CDR3 loop: CASNVIQGRTGELFF. DNA of the CDR3: TGTGCCAGCAACGTTATTCAGGGAAGGACCGGGGAGCTGTTTTTT. The J gene is TRBJ2-2, the V gene TRBV7-8; possible D gene TRBD1, 5 bases. This CDR3 has 15 residues. Trimming pared 7 bases from V and 5 bases from J, leaving 17 bases between. The germline CDR1 and CDR2 sequences are SGHVS and FQNEAQ.

In the case of this clone: A read error may produce the germline difference seen at one junction end. The rearrangement uses TRBV9 and TRBJ1-1; possibly TRBD1 for D (6 bases). CDR3 length: 16 amino acids. Germline V gene sequence: CDR1 SGDLS, CDR2 YYNGEE. CDR3 nucleotides: TGTGCCAGCAGCGCCCCAGGGAGGGGGTGGAACGCTGAAGCTTTCTTT. Translated: CASSAPGRGWNAEAFF.

This clone was detected ten times or more. The gene calls are TRBV5-4 and TRBJ2-1; D gene uncertain. The germline V gene has CDR1 SGHNT and CDR2 YYREEE (reference sequence). Between the trimmed V and J ends, which lost 1 base and 8 bases, there was a span of 4 bases. There are 11 residues in the CDR3. In DNA, the CDR3 is TGTGCCAGCAGCTTGACGGATGAGCAGTTCTTC. Its translation is CASSLTDEQFF. Full variable domain (missing parts from reference TRBV5-4 and TRBJ2-1): ETGVTQSPTHLIKTRGQQVTLRCSSQSGHNTVSWYQQALGQGPQFIFQYYREEENGRGNFPPRFSGLQFPNYSSELNVNALELDDSALYLCASSLTDEQFFGPGTRLTVL.

V is TRBV30 and J is TRBJ1-3; D not resolved. This CDR3 has 14 residues. Deletions cut 2 bases from V and 3 bases from J, with 11 bases between. Germline lookup yields CDR1 GTSNPN and CDR2 SVGIG (reference sequence). DNA for the CDR3: TGTGCCTGGAGTCCTCCCCTCGTTGGAAACACCATATATTTT. Translated, it gives CAWSPPLVGNTIYF.

The rearrangement links TRBV4-1 to TRBJ1-1, with D possibly matching TRBD1 (5 bases). The length of the CDR3 is 15 residues. Germline CDR1 is MGHRA and CDR2 is YSYEKL. V lost 4 bases and J 3 bases, leaving 15 bases between the germline ends. The CDR3 region is CASSPPTGGYTEAFF. The CDR3, as DNA: TGCGCCAGCAGCCCCCCCACGGGGGGTTACACTGAAGCTTTCTTT.

The chain is built from TRBV28 and TRBJ1-3; D ambiguous. This CDR3 is built from 14 residues. The V gene's germline CDR1 is MDHEN and CDR2 SYDVKM. The germline V and J ends were trimmed by 3 bases and 0 bases, with 6 bases remaining between them. As DNA, the CDR3 is TGTGCCAGCAGTTTTGGGAGCTCTGGAAACACCATATATTTT. Its protein product is CASSFGSSGNTIYF.

CDR3 nucleotides: TGTGCCAGCAGCTTAAATAGCTGGAGTCAGGGCAAAAACATTCAGTACTTC. Amino acids: CASSLNSWSQGKNIQYF. The V gene is TRBV7-8, the J gene TRBJ2-4, with D possibly matching TRBD1 (5 bases). V was trimmed by 2 bases and J by 3 bases, leaving 17 bases between them. The CDR3 has 17 residues. Germline values: CDR1 SGHVS, CDR2 FQNEAQ.

This chain links TRBV25-1 with TRBJ2-2; D might be TRBD2 (5 bases). The V end lost 9 bases, the J end lost 3 bases, and 17 bases lay between the germline ends. The germline CDR1 and CDR2 sequences are MGHDK and SYGVNS. This CDR3 is 15 amino acids long. CDR3 sequence: CASRRGTDHTGELFF. The CDR3 coding sequence is TGTGCCAGTCGCCGGGGAACCGATCACACCGGGGAGCTGTTTTTT.

J is TRBJ2-2 and V is TRBV21-1; TRBD2, the table's D call, was not compared with the DNA. TRBV21-1 is recorded as a pseudogene. The CDR3 is 12 amino acids. The CDR3 DNA reads as TGTGCCAGCGAGGAGGACACCGGGGAGCTGTTTTTT. Its protein is CASEEDTGELFF.

V usage is TRBV27 and J usage is TRBJ2-7; D gene unclear. The CDR3 is 12 amino acids. CDR1 is MNHEY, CDR2 SMNVEV, per germline (reference sequence). Trimming took 4 bases from V and 8 from J, leaving 12 bases between them. CDR3 amino acids: CASSYSGYQQYF. CDR3 DNA sequence: TGTGCCAGCAGTTATTCCGGTTACCAGCAGTACTTC.